This entry lists 12 T cell receptor beta chains sequenced from one sample in a study of tumor T cells in aggressive B-cell lymphoma. Profiling relied on immunoSEQ multiplex PCR, and the TCRdb table lists in-frame clones only, not all of them. The sample lists 4,000 to 6,000 clones, 90% to 95% seen once, with approximately 3.9% in the top ten. The sequencing sample was made of tumor tissue. All receptors come from an adult with diffuse large B cell lymphoma.

The rearrangement uses TRBV7-9 and TRBJ2-3; perhaps TRBD1 as D (5 bases). CDR3 size: 13 residues. Looked up from germline, CDR1 is SEHNR and CDR2 is FQNEAQ (reference sequence). V shed 8 bases and J shed 1 base, with 10 bases lying between them. CDR3 region: CASRRAGTDTQYF. The CDR3 coding sequence is TGTGCCAGCCGCAGGGCCGGCACAGATACGCAGTATTTT.

This clone appeared once. The chain recombines TRBV29-1 with TRBJ2-1; no clear D. The CDR3 sequence is 9 residues long. Germline CDR1 SQVTM, CDR2 ANQGSEA. Trimming took off 5 bases at V and 8 bases at J, with 4 bases between the two ends. CDR3: CSVQYEQFF. The CDR3, as DNA: TGCAGCGTTCAATATGAGCAGTTCTTC.

The chain carries TRBV27 and TRBJ2-5, with TRBD1 matching 8 bases. The trim removed 3 bases at V and 4 bases at J, leaving 10 bases unmatched. The CDR3 has 16 residues. Germline CDR1 is MNHEY and CDR2 is SMNVEV (reference sequence). For the CDR3, the DNA is TGTGCCAGCAGTTTTGCAGGGGGCAGTTGGGGAGAGACCCAGTACTTC. Translation: CASSFAGGSWGETQYF.

The V gene is TRBV4-3, the J gene TRBJ2-5; 7 nucleotides line up with TRBD2. V lost 0 bases to trimming and J lost 5 bases; unmatched junction nucleotides: 9. The CDR3 contains 16 residues. CDR1 and CDR2 from the germline V gene are LGHNA and YSLEER. The CDR3 protein is CASSQDPSGGRETQYF. The DNA of the CDR3 is TGCGCCAGCAGCCAAGACCCTAGCGGAGGAAGGGAGACCCAGTACTTC.

V is TRBV5-6 and J is TRBJ2-7; no clear D gene. V lost 2 bases and J 2 bases, leaving 8 bases between the germline ends. Per the germline V gene, CDR1 is SGHDT and CDR2 is YYEEEE. This CDR3 has 13 amino acids. CDR3 DNA sequence: TGTGCCAGCAGCTTCGAGGCGGCCTACGAGCAGTACTTC. It is translated as CASSFEAAYEQYF.

This rearrangement joins TRBV4-2 to TRBJ2-1; TRBD2 might be the D (5 bases). Germline V CDR1 and CDR2: LGHNA, YNFKEQ. V gave up 5 bases and J gave up 4 bases, with 15 bases separating them. The length of the CDR3 is 15 residues. The DNA for the CDR3 is TGTGCCAGCAGCGAGACCTCCGGGATTTACAATGAGCAGTTCTTC. Translation: CASSETSGIYNEQFF.

The chain couples TRBV9 to TRBJ2-3, with TRBD2 matching 10 bases. The CDR3 totals 16 residues. The V gene's germline CDR1 is SGDLS and CDR2 YYNGEE. Unmatched junction bases numbered 4, after V lost 2 bases and J lost 1 base. The chain's CDR3 is CASSVTGTSGTDTQYF. The DNA of the CDR3 is TGTGCCAGCAGCGTCACCGGGACTAGCGGCACAGATACGCAGTATTTT.

The rearrangement uses TRBV7-9 and TRBJ2-5, with D unresolved. V lost 2 bases to trimming and J lost 9 bases, with 16 bases between them. The germline gives CDR1 SEHNR, CDR2 FQNEAQ (reference sequence). The CDR3 runs 14 residues. The DNA for the CDR3 is TGTGCCAGCAGCTTACCCCTACGCCATTTGGCCCAGTACTTC. Translating it yields CASSLPLRHLAQYF.

In this sample, this clone turned up once. Here the CDR3 DNA reads TGTGCCAGCTCACCCTGGACAGGGGGTGCGAAGACCCAGTACTTC. Its protein is CASSPWTGGAKTQYF. V is TRBV18 and J is TRBJ2-5; 10 bases are shared with TRBD1. The germline CDR1 and CDR2 sequences are KGHSH and LQKENI. Trimming cost V 3 bases and J 6 bases; bases outside gene matches: 7. The CDR3 contains 15 residues.

This clone was observed once. The CDR3 is CASSRFYRGNYEQYF. As DNA, the CDR3 is TGTGCCAGCAGCCGATTTTACAGGGGAAACTACGAGCAGTACTTC. The V and J genes are TRBV5-6 and TRBJ2-7, with 7 nucleotides matching TRBD1. The CDR3 runs 15 residues. J lost 3 bases, V lost 4 bases, and 10 bases had no gene match. Per germline, CDR1 SGHDT and CDR2 YYEEEE.

This clone was observed a single time. The genes are TRBV4-3 and TRBJ2-7; 7 nucleotides agree with TRBD2. V was clipped by 4 bases and J by 3 bases; unmatched bases: 6. Germline V lookup: CDR1 LGHNA, CDR2 YSLEER. This CDR3 comprises 14 residues. The CDR3 nucleotides read TGCGCCAGCAGCCTTGGACTAGATAACTACGAGCAGTACTTC. This sequence encodes CASSLGLDNYEQYF.

This chain joins TRBV10-3 and TRBJ1-1; 7 bases agree with TRBD1. The J segment lost 5 bases and the V segment lost 7 bases, leaving 7 bases of the junction unmatched. This CDR3 has 13 residues. Germline V gives CDR1 ENHRY, CDR2 SYGVKD. The CDR3 DNA sequence: TGTGCCATCAAAGCCTCAGGGGGTACTGAAGCTTTCTTT. Translated, it gives CAIKASGGTEAFF.